This TCR beta chain was sequenced in a study of OX40 agonist ivuxolimab in advanced cancers. Study in general: There were three patients with partial responses, one having hepatocellular carcinoma and two cutaneous melanoma. The study, taken as a whole, reports: CD8+ T cells were the subset that, on average, had more expanded clones than CD4+. Some patients without response likewise showed low normalized clonal expansion.

About this clone: No antigen is known for it.

Germline V gene lookup returns CDR1 SNHLY and CDR2 FYNNEI. The length of the CDR3 is 14 residues. Trimming removed 8 bases at V and 2 bases at J, with 15 bases between. Patients were ruled out by autoimmune disease history or systemic immunosuppression. The assay was immunoSEQ multiplex PCR, and TCRdb's table has in-frame clones only and misses some. The repertoire holds around 50,000 clones, around 89% seen once, with about 12% in the top ten. The TCR was taken from an adult with an advanced solid tumor such as melanoma, head and neck, liver or kidney cancer. Sequencing used CD4+ or CD8+ T cells sorted from blood, obtained in a trial of the OX40 agonist ivuxolimab. This chain links TRBV2 with TRBJ1-1; D unresolved. The CDR3 nucleotides read TGTGCCAGCGAAAGAGCGGAGGGAAACACTGAAGCTTTCTTT. The encoded protein is CASERAEGNTEAFF.